A selection of T cell receptor beta chains follows, all from one sample in a study of blood T cells in healthy people across ages. TCRdb independently ran MiXCR on the 5' RACE reads; one entry per CDR3 protein. This table holds some 1.5 million distinct CDR3 sequences, approximately 30% found once. The sequencing input was blood. All receptors derive from a woman under 40 in good health. Both conserved end residues are part of each CDR3. Fields, in order: J gene, V gene, clone size, D gene, CDR3 DNA, CDR3 protein. A D gene is named only where the DNA matches it firmly. Clone size is given for some rows only: seen once, a few or many times, or a class if the clone is expanded.

j_gene: TRBJ1-1
v_gene: TRBV5-1
abundance: .
d_gene: .
CDR3nt: TGCGCCAGCATGCGAGACAGTCCCACTGAAGCTTTCTTT
CDR3aa: CASMRDSPTEAFF

j_gene: TRBJ2-5
v_gene: TRBV7-7
abundance: few
d_gene: TRBD2
CDR3nt: TGTGCCAGCAGCTCAGCGGGAGTGGCAGAGACCCAGTACTTC
CDR3aa: CASSSAGVAETQYF

j_gene: TRBJ2-1
v_gene: TRBV5-1
abundance: .
d_gene: TRBD1
CDR3nt: TGCGCCAGCAGCATCGCCGGGACAGGATATGAGCAGTTCTTC
CDR3aa: CASSIAGTGYEQFF

j_gene: TRBJ2-1
v_gene: TRBV7-9
abundance: .
d_gene: .
CDR3nt: TGTGCCAGCAGCCCGAAGGGTCGATACAATGAGCAGTTCTTC
CDR3aa: CASSPKGRYNEQFF

j_gene: TRBJ1-2
v_gene: TRBV20-1
abundance: few
d_gene: TRBD1
CDR3nt: TGCAGTGCAAGCTCCGGGACAGGGGACTCGAGGAACTATGGCTACACCTTC
CDR3aa: CSASSGTGDSRNYGYTF

j_gene: TRBJ2-7
v_gene: TRBV28
abundance: .
d_gene: .
CDR3nt: TGTGCCAGCAGTGAAGCGCCTACCTACGAGCAGTACTTC
CDR3aa: CASSEAPTYEQYF

j_gene: TRBJ2-7
v_gene: TRBV5-1
abundance: once
d_gene: TRBD2
CDR3nt: TGCGCCAGCAGCCCCCAGATTGGGACTAGCGGGGGATTATACGAGCAGTACTTC
CDR3aa: CASSPQIGTSGGLYEQYF

j_gene: TRBJ2-2
v_gene: TRBV12-3/TRBV12-4
abundance: few
d_gene: TRBD1
CDR3nt: TGTGCCAGCAGTTCAGGGGGCTTCGGGGAGCTGTTTTTT
CDR3aa: CASSSGGFGELFF

j_gene: TRBJ1-2
v_gene: TRBV5-1
abundance: .
d_gene: .
CDR3nt: TGCGCCAGCAGCCGACAGGACCGGAACTATGGCTACACCTTC
CDR3aa: CASSRQDRNYGYTF

j_gene: TRBJ1-1
v_gene: TRBV7-2
abundance: .
d_gene: .
CDR3nt: TGTGCCAGCAGCTTAACATCAATGGAGAACACTGAAGCTTTCTTT
CDR3aa: CASSLTSMENTEAFF

j_gene: TRBJ1-5
v_gene: TRBV12-3/TRBV12-4
abundance: .
d_gene: .
CDR3nt: TGTGCCAGCAGCTACGACACGGGAGGCAATCAGCCCCAGCATTTT
CDR3aa: CASSYDTGGNQPQHF

j_gene: TRBJ2-1
v_gene: TRBV5-1
abundance: many
d_gene: .
CDR3nt: TGCGCCAGCAGCAGTCACCCCGGGACAAATGAGCAGTTCTTC
CDR3aa: CASSSHPGTNEQFF

j_gene: TRBJ2-3
v_gene: TRBV6-5
abundance: few
d_gene: TRBD2
CDR3nt: TGTGCCACTGCCGAAACTAGCGGGGGAGCAGATACGCAGTATTTT
CDR3aa: CATAETSGGADTQYF

j_gene: TRBJ1-2
v_gene: TRBV29-1
abundance: .
d_gene: TRBD1
CDR3nt: TGCAGCGTCGACGGGACAGGGTCCTATGGCTACACCTTC
CDR3aa: CSVDGTGSYGYTF

j_gene: TRBJ2-1
v_gene: TRBV20-1
abundance: few
d_gene: TRBD1
CDR3nt: TGCAGTGCTAGAGACGGGACAGGGTTTTACAATGAGCAGTTCTTC
CDR3aa: CSARDGTGFYNEQFF

j_gene: TRBJ1-6
v_gene: TRBV6-2/TRBV6-3
abundance: .
d_gene: .
CDR3nt: TGTGCCAGCAGTTACCCTGCGACGGATTATAATTCACCCCTCCACTTT
CDR3aa: CASSYPATDYNSPLHF

j_gene: TRBJ1-1
v_gene: TRBV2
abundance: once
d_gene: .
CDR3nt: TGTGCCAGCATGGCGGGGCTGAACACTGAAGCTTTCTTT
CDR3aa: CASMAGLNTEAFF

j_gene: TRBJ2-1
v_gene: TRBV12-3/TRBV12-4
abundance: .
d_gene: TRBD1
CDR3nt: TGTGCCAGCAGTTTCCTCGGACAGGGACTGTACAATGAGCAGTTCTTC
CDR3aa: CASSFLGQGLYNEQFF

j_gene: TRBJ1-5
v_gene: TRBV7-9
abundance: .
d_gene: .
CDR3nt: TGTGCCAGTTCTACAGGGAACTATAGCAATCAGCCCCAGCATTTT
CDR3aa: CASSTGNYSNQPQHF

j_gene: TRBJ1-2
v_gene: TRBV3-1
abundance: few
d_gene: .
CDR3nt: TGTGCCAGCAGCCAACTCTCGTATGGCTACACCTTC
CDR3aa: CASSQLSYGYTF

j_gene: TRBJ2-2
v_gene: TRBV24-1
abundance: few
d_gene: .
CDR3nt: TGTGCCACCAGTGCCGGGACCAACACCGGGGAGCTGTTTTTT
CDR3aa: CATSAGTNTGELFF

j_gene: TRBJ2-7
v_gene: TRBV7-2
abundance: few
d_gene: TRBD2
CDR3nt: TGTGCCAGCAGCTTAGATCCTCCGGGACTAGCGGGGGGCGGCTACGAGCAGTACTTC
CDR3aa: CASSLDPPGLAGGGYEQYF

j_gene: TRBJ2-7
v_gene: TRBV29-1
abundance: few
d_gene: .
CDR3nt: TGCAGCGTTGGACGAGACCTAAACTCCTACGAGCAGTACTTC
CDR3aa: CSVGRDLNSYEQYF